The 5 T cell receptor beta chains reported below all come from one sample, sequenced in a study of graft-versus-host responses after intestinal transplantation. Profiled with immunoSEQ multiplex PCR; TCRdb holds only in-frame clones, not every one. The sample contains 100,000 or so clones, roughly 91% of which appear only once. Their antigens remain unidentified. This sample comprised unstimulated CD4+ T cells sorted from spleen or lymph node cells, obtained before transplant. The receptor set was obtained from a human donor who was the organ donor for an intestinal transplant.

The chain combines TRBV4-1 with TRBJ2-7; D remains ambiguous. The CDR3 is 14 amino acids. Trimming cost V 1 base and J 6 bases, with 13 bases left between them. CDR1 MGHRA and CDR2 YSYEKL come from the germline V gene. CDR3 loop: CASSQALNSLEQYF. CDR3 coding DNA: TGCGCCAGCAGCCAAGCTCTCAACAGCCTCGAGCAGTACTTC.

The chain links TRBV10-1 to TRBJ1-5; D uncertain. The CDR3 consists of 17 residues. The V gene's germline CDR1 is WNHNN and CDR2 SYGVQD (reference sequence). Trimming removed 0 bases at V and 1 base at J, with 13 bases between. CDR3 amino acids: CASSESFRFGSNQPQHF. The CDR3 nucleotides read TGCGCCAGCAGTGAGTCGTTTAGGTTCGGGAGCAATCAGCCCCAGCATTTT.

The rearrangement joins TRBV19 to TRBJ1-3; D unclear. The V end lost 2 bases, the J end lost 2 bases, and 10 bases lay between the germline ends. The CDR3 has 15 residues. Germline values: CDR1 LNHDA, CDR2 SQIVND (reference sequence). CDR3 sequence (DNA): TGTGCCAGTAGTATATTGGCCGGGGCTGGAAACACCATATATTTT. It codes for CASSILAGAGNTIYF.

The table lists this clone with a count of one. This sequence joins TRBV27 and TRBJ1-1, with 7 bases identical to TRBD1. The germline V gene has CDR1 MNHEY and CDR2 SMNVEV (reference sequence). The junction had 7 bases not matched to a gene; V was cut back by 5 bases and J by 7 bases. The CDR3 consists of 13 residues. CDR3 DNA sequence: TGTGCCAGCAGTGTCAACAGGGGAGGTGAAGCTTTCTTT. Protein product: CASSVNRGGEAFF.

This clone has only one observation. V is TRBV6-6 and J is TRBJ2-7, with D perhaps matching TRBD1 (5 bases). The CDR3 length is 14 residues. The V end lost 0 bases, the J end lost 2 bases, and 8 bases lay between the germline ends. Germline loops: CDR1 MNHNY, CDR2 SVGAGI (reference sequence). The CDR3 sequence is CASSYSGRAYEQYF. DNA of the CDR3: TGTGCCAGCAGTTACTCGGGCAGGGCCTACGAGCAGTACTTC.